This T cell receptor beta chain derives from a study of beta chain features in type 1 diabetes. The overall study: No patient-donor differences in age, gender, total cells or subset yield.

Study-level results: Type 1 diabetes patients had TCRB CDR3s that were shorter (moderately but significantly so) in all four CD4+ subsets. Insertions at VDJ junctions were less frequent in type 1 diabetes patients. These patients also deleted more nucleotides at the same junctions.

V lost 5 bases, J lost 3 bases, and 7 bases stayed unmatched. Germline V gene data show CDR1 as SGHTA and CDR2 as FQGNSA. The CDR3 has 14 amino acids. In this sample, this clone turned up a few times. Antigen unknown. Sequencing targeted expressed TCRB transcripts, as all isolated RNA had been reverse transcribed. An average about 3.8 million reads came from naive, central memory and regulatory T cell samples. Method: immunoSEQ multiplex PCR; TCRdb's copy keeps in-frame clones and lacks some. There are 600,000 or so clones in the sample; around 12% occur only once, and roughly 0.12% lies in the top ten.

Sequencing was carried out using naive CD4+ T cells from blood. The clonotype originates from a man aged 25-45 years with type 1 diabetes. The gene calls are TRBV7-2 and TRBJ2-7; 7 bases are a match to TRBD1. CDR3 DNA: TGTGCCAGCAGCGCGATTCAGGGGGACTACGAGCAGTACTTC. Translated, it gives CASSAIQGDYEQYF.